One and the same sample provided the 24 T cell receptor beta chains below, sequenced in a study of T cell changes during pregnancy in multiple sclerosis. Assay: immunoSEQ multiplex PCR; the TCRdb copy retains only in-frame clones and omits some. The sample holds 75,000 to 95,000 clones, approximately 90% seen once. Here the sequenced sample was peripheral blood, taken in the first trimester of pregnancy. Receptors originate from a female donor in good health, enrolled as a control in a pregnancy study.

The chain employs TRBV5-1 and TRBJ1-6; D is ambiguous. CDR1 and CDR2 (germline): SGHRS, YFSETQ. V lost 5 bases and J lost 0, with 6 bases in between. The CDR3 runs 14 residues. The CDR3 reads CASRTSSYNSPLHF. DNA for the CDR3: TGCGCCAGCAGGACTAGCTCCTATAATTCACCCCTCCACTTT.

This chain joins TRBV10-3 and TRBJ1-5, with D perhaps matching TRBD1 (5 bases). Trimming took 2 bases from V and 3 from J, leaving 14 bases between them. This CDR3 has 16 residues. Germline V gene lookup returns CDR1 ENHRY and CDR2 SYGVKD. Here the CDR3 DNA reads TGTGCCATCAGTGAGACGGGGGGGGGAAACAATCAGCCCCAGCATTTT. It encodes CAISETGGGNNQPQHF.

This chain connects TRBV5-6 to TRBJ1-6, with D tentatively TRBD1 (6 bases). The CDR3 runs to 18 residues. Trimming removed 0 bases at V and 4 bases at J, with 17 bases between. CDR1 and CDR2 (germline): SGHDT, YYEEEE. The CDR3 spells CASSLDRVGLGYNSPLHF. CDR3 sequence (DNA): TGTGCCAGCAGCTTGGACAGGGTCGGGCTAGGGTATAATTCACCCCTCCACTTT.

V and J are TRBV18 and TRBJ2-5; D might be TRBD2 (5 bases). CDR3 size: 18 residues. V lost 1 base, J lost 2 bases, and 20 bases lay in between. Germline V gene lookup returns CDR1 KGHSH and CDR2 LQKENI. CDR3 DNA: TGTGCCAGCTCACCACTAGGCGGGCTCCCGGGTGGTCAAGAGACCCAGTACTTC. Amino acid sequence: CASSPLGGLPGGQETQYF. Full variable domain (outside the CDR3, taken from reference TRBV18 and TRBJ2-5): NAGVMQNPRHLVRRRGQEARLRCSPMKGHSHVYWYRQLPEEGLKFMVYLQKENIIDESGMPKERFSAEFPKEGPSILRIQQVVRGDSAAYFCASSPLGGLPGGQETQYFGPGTRLLVL.

The chain links TRBV5-6 to TRBJ2-1, with D possibly matching TRBD1 (6 bases). Germline CDR1 and CDR2: SGHDT and YYEEEE. V was clipped by 1 base and J by 1 base, with 9 bases between them. The CDR3 is 15 residues long. The CDR3 sequence is CASSLSQGSYNEQFF. Here the CDR3 DNA reads TGTGCCAGCAGCTTGTCACAGGGATCCTACAATGAGCAGTTCTTC.

The chain employs TRBV5-1 and TRBJ2-5; 7 bases align to TRBD1. The CDR3 is made up of 15 amino acids. Unmatched junction bases numbered 6, after V lost 2 bases and J lost 2 bases. The germline V gene has CDR1 SGHRS and CDR2 YFSETQ. The CDR3 region has the DNA TGCGCCAGCAGCTTTTTGGGGACAGTTCAAGAGACCCAGTACTTC. Encoded protein: CASSFLGTVQETQYF.

The chain employs TRBV27 and TRBJ2-3; D is unclear. This CDR3 spans 13 amino acids. The V gene's germline CDR1 is MNHEY and CDR2 SMNVEV (reference sequence). V gave up 4 bases and J gave up 2 bases, with 7 bases separating them. The CDR3 DNA follows: TGTGCCAGCAGTTGGGCGTACACAGATACGCAGTATTTT. Its translation: CASSWAYTDTQYF.

The chain has TRBV5-1 and TRBJ2-1, with D maybe TRBD1 (6 bases). The CDR3 length is 15 residues. Looked up from germline, CDR1 is SGHRS and CDR2 is YFSETQ. V was cut by 2 bases and J by 4 bases, with 13 bases left in between. CDR3 amino acids: CASSLIRGSYNEQFF. As DNA, the CDR3 is TGCGCCAGCAGCTTAATAAGGGGGTCGTACAATGAGCAGTTCTTC.

The chain is built from TRBV7-6 and TRBJ1-1; D remains unclear. The CDR3 totals 12 residues. V lost 6 bases, J lost 8 bases, and 13 bases lay in between. Germline loops: CDR1 SGHVS, CDR2 FNYEAQ. The chain's CDR3 is CASSARLSEAFF. The CDR3 DNA is TGTGCCAGCAGTGCGCGCCTCTCCGAAGCTTTCTTT.

V and J are TRBV6-1 and TRBJ1-4; the D is unclear. The CDR3 spans 15 residues. Germline lookup yields CDR1 MNHNS and CDR2 SASEGT. Trimming took 1 base from V and 4 from J, leaving 10 bases between them. CDR3 loop: CASSEGPGVNEKLFF. The DNA for the CDR3 is TGTGCCAGCAGTGAAGGTCCCGGAGTTAATGAAAAACTGTTTTTT.

The chain has TRBV14 and TRBJ1-2, with D perhaps matching TRBD1 (6 bases). There are 13 residues in the CDR3. V lost 4 bases and J lost 2, with 8 bases in between. Germline CDR1 reads SGHDN; CDR2 reads FVKESK. The CDR3 reads CASSLDRNYGYTF. The CDR3 region has the DNA TGTGCCAGCAGCCTAGACAGGAACTATGGCTACACCTTC.

The chain carries TRBV5-1 and TRBJ2-3, with 8 positions matching TRBD2. CDR1 and CDR2 from the germline V gene are SGHRS and YFSETQ. The CDR3 spans 16 residues. V gave up 4 bases and J gave up 4 bases; unmatched junction bases: 11. Here the CDR3 reads CASSPGMAGGSDTQYF. The DNA for the CDR3 is TGCGCCAGCAGCCCAGGGATGGCGGGGGGTTCAGATACGCAGTATTTT.

The J gene is TRBJ2-1, the V gene TRBV7-9, with TRBD2 matching 9 bases. The CDR3 runs 15 residues. The trim removed 5 bases at V and 8 bases at J, leaving 10 bases unmatched. Per germline, CDR1 SEHNR and CDR2 FQNEAQ (reference sequence). The CDR3 loop is CASSPASGAPDEQFF. In DNA form, the CDR3 reads TGTGCCAGCAGCCCGGCTAGCGGGGCACCGGATGAGCAGTTCTTC.

J is TRBJ2-2 and V is TRBV7-3; maybe TRBD2 (5 bases). Trimming took off 5 bases at V and 7 bases at J, with 17 bases between the two ends. CDR1 SGHTA and CDR2 FQGTGA come from the germline V gene. The CDR3 has 15 amino acids. The CDR3 loop is CASSPSPLHDGELFF. DNA of the CDR3: TGTGCCAGCAGCCCTAGCCCCCTCCATGACGGGGAGCTGTTTTTT.

This rearrangement joins TRBV28 to TRBJ2-4; 10 positions agree with TRBD2. The CDR3 sequence is 15 residues long. The V gene's germline CDR1 is MDHEN and CDR2 SYDVKM. The V segment lost 6 bases and the J segment 10 bases; nucleotides outside the gene matches: 12. CDR3 in DNA: TGTGCCAGCAGGTCACTTCTAGCGGGGGACCCAATTCAGTACTTC. Its protein product is CASRSLLAGDPIQYF. Drawing the rest from reference TRBV28 and TRBJ2-4, the complete variable domain is DVKVTQSSRYLVKRTGEKVFLECVQDMDHENMFWYRQDPGLGLRLIYFSYDVKMKEKGDIPEGYSVSREKKERFSLILESASTNQTSMYLCASRSLLAGDPIQYFGAGTRLSVL.

This chain links TRBV6-5 with TRBJ1-1; possibly TRBD1 for D (6 bases). The CDR3 has 15 residues. Between the trimmed V and J ends, which lost 7 bases and 3 bases, there was a span of 18 bases. Germline V lookup: CDR1 MNHEY, CDR2 SVGAGI. CDR3 in amino acids: CASTQGDLIDTEAFF. As DNA, the CDR3 is TGTGCCAGCACACAGGGTGATTTGATAGACACTGAAGCTTTCTTT.

V is TRBV15 and J is TRBJ1-2; D not certain. V lost 8 bases to trimming and J lost 2 bases, with 18 bases between them. The CDR3 runs to 15 residues. Germline values: CDR1 LNHNV, CDR2 YYDKDF (reference sequence). The CDR3 nucleotides are TGTGCCACCCACATTTATGGTCCGGGGAACTATGGCTACACCTTC. Its translation is CATHIYGPGNYGYTF.

The chain uses TRBV6-1 and TRBJ2-2; tentatively, D is TRBD2 (5 bases). Germline V CDR1 and CDR2: MNHNS, SASEGT. Trimming took off 8 bases at V and 5 bases at J, with 18 bases between the two ends. This CDR3 contains 15 residues. Written as DNA, the CDR3 is TGTGCCAGCGACCGTCTCCGAGGGAAAACCGGGGAGCTGTTTTTT. It yields the protein CASDRLRGKTGELFF.

The rearrangement links TRBV7-8 to TRBJ2-7; tentative D call: TRBD2 (6 bases). With 5 bases removed from V and 6 bases from J, the gap between germline ends came to 17 bases. The germline V gene has CDR1 SGHVS and CDR2 FQNEAQ. This CDR3 region has 14 residues. The CDR3 spells CASSHRRDLGEQYF. The CDR3 DNA sequence: TGTGCCAGCAGCCACCGGAGGGACCTAGGCGAGCAGTACTTC.

This sequence joins TRBV7-9 and TRBJ2-5; D might be TRBD1 (6 bases). The germline V gene has CDR1 SEHNR and CDR2 FQNEAQ (reference sequence). The CDR3 spans 13 residues. Between the trimmed V and J ends, which lost 5 bases and 4 bases, there was a span of 11 bases. This CDR3 reads CASSQTGRETQYF. In DNA, the CDR3 is TGTGCCAGCAGCCAGACAGGCAGAGAGACCCAGTACTTC.

The chain carries TRBV30 and TRBJ2-7; TRBD2 might be the D (5 bases). CDR1 is GTSNPN, CDR2 SVGIG, per germline (reference sequence). The CDR3 covers 14 residues. The V and J ends lost 0 bases and 1 base respectively, with 10 bases between them. CDR3 amino acids: CAWSVQGGSYEQYF. CDR3 sequence (DNA): TGTGCCTGGAGTGTTCAAGGAGGTTCCTACGAGCAGTACTTC.

The rearrangement links TRBV4-3 to TRBJ2-3; no reliable D call. Germline V lookup: CDR1 LGHNA, CDR2 YSLEER. Trimming stripped 1 base from V and 3 bases from J, with 11 bases between. This CDR3 has 15 residues. The CDR3 sequence is CASSQALFLTDTQYF. DNA of the CDR3: TGCGCCAGCAGCCAAGCTCTCTTTCTGACAGATACGCAGTATTTT.

CDR3 DNA sequence: TGTGCCTGGAATCTCAGGGGGCACCAAGAGACCCAGTACTTC. Encoded protein: CAWNLRGHQETQYF. The rearrangement links TRBV30 to TRBJ2-5, with TRBD1 matching over 8 bases. V lost 4 bases to trimming and J lost 0 bases; unmatched junction nucleotides: 4. CDR3 length: 14 residues. CDR1 is GTSNPN, CDR2 SVGIG, per germline (reference sequence).

The V and J genes are TRBV7-2 and TRBJ2-7, with 10 nucleotides matching TRBD1. The V gene end was trimmed by 5 bases and the J gene end by 2 bases; junction bases not matched to a gene: 6. The CDR3 has 15 residues. The germline V gene encodes CDR1 SGHTA and CDR2 FQGNSA. For the CDR3, the DNA is TGTGCCAGCAGCACCTCCGGGACAGGGGCCTACGAGCAGTACTTC. Its translation is CASSTSGTGAYEQYF.